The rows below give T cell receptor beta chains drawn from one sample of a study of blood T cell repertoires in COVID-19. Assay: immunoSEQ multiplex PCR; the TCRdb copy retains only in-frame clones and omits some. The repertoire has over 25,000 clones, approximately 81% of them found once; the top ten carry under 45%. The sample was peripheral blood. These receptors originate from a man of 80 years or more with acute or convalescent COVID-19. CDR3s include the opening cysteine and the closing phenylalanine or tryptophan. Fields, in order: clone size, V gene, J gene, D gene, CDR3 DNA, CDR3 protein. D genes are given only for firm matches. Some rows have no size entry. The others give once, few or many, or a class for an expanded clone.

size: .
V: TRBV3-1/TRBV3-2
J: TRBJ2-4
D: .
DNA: TGTGCCAGCAGCCTCTTAGCCAAAAACATTCAGTACTTC
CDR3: CASSLLAKNIQYF

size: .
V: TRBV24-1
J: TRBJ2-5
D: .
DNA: TGTGCCACCAGTGATTTGCAAGGCAGGAGGGCTGAGACCCAGTACTTC
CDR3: CATSDLQGRRAETQYF

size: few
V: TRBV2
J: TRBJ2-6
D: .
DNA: TGTGCCAGCAGAGTTTACAGGGACTCTGGGGCCAACGTCCTGACTTTC
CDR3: CASRVYRDSGANVLTF

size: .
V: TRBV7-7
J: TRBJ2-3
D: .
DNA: TGTGCCAGCAGCTTAAACCCGCAAGCTGTAGATACGCAGTATTTT
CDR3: CASSLNPQAVDTQYF

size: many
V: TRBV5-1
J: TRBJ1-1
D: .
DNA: TGCGCCAGCAGCCCCCTTCTGAGGACAGCGAACACTGAAGCTTTCTTT
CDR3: CASSPLLRTANTEAFF

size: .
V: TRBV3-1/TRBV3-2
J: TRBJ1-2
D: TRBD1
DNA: TGTGCCAGCAGTCGACAGGGAAGGTATGGCTACACCTTC
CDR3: CASSRQGRYGYTF

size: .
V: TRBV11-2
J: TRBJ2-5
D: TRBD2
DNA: TGTGCCAGCAGCTTAGATCTAGCGGGGCGGGAGACCCAGTACTTC
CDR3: CASSLDLAGRETQYF

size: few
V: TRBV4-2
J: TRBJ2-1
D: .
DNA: TGTGCCAGCAGCATGGGGCAGGGGATCCGGAATGAGCAGTTCTTC
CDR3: CASSMGQGIRNEQFF

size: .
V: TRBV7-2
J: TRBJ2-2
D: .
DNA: TGTGCCAGCAGCTGGCAGAAGGGGTTACCCGGGGAGCTGTTTTTT
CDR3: CASSWQKGLPGELFF

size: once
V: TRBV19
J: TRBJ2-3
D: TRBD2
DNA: TGTGCCAGTAAGGAGACTAGCGGGAACACAGATACGCAGTATTTT
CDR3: CASKETSGNTDTQYF

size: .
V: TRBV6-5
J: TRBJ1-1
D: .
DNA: TGTGCCAGCAGGGTGACAGTAGGGAACACTGAAGCTTTCTTT
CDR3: CASRVTVGNTEAFF

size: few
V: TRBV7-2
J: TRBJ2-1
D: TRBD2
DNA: TGTGCCAGCAGCTTAGCGCCTGCGGGGGGGCAAGATGAGCAGTTCTTC
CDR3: CASSLAPAGGQDEQFF

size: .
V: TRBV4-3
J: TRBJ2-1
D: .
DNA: TGCGCCAGCAGCCCATCGACTAGGAGGAATGAGCAGTTCTTC
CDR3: CASSPSTRRNEQFF

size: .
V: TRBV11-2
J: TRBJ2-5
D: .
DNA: TGTGCCAGCAGCTTTGGGGGCGTCCAAGAGACCCAGTACTTC
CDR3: CASSFGGVQETQYF

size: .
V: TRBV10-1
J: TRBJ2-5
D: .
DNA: TGCGCCAGCCCCGGGGGGCTTGGAGAGACCCAGTACTTC
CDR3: CASPGGLGETQYF

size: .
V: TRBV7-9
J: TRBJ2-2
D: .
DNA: TGTGCCAGCAGCTTTAAGCGGATACTCACCGGGGAGCTGTTTTTT
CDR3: CASSFKRILTGELFF

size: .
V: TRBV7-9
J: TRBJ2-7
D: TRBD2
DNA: TGTGCCAGCAGTCGGACTAGTGCCTACGAGCAGTACTTC
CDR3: CASSRTSAYEQYF

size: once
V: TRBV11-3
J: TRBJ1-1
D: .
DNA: TGTGCCAGCAGCATAAGCCGGGGGGGGCGCCGGAACACTGAAGCTTTCTTT
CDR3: CASSISRGGRRNTEAFF

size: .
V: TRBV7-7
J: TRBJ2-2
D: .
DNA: TGTGCCAGTCAGTTTCTCCCGAACACCGGGGAGCTGTTTTTT
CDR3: CASQFLPNTGELFF

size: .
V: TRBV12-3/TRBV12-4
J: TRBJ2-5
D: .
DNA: TGTGCCAGCAGTTTTTCCGCGCAAGAGACCCAGTACTTC
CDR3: CASSFSAQETQYF

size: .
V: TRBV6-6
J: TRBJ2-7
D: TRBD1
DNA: TGTGCCAGCATGTATGGACAGGGGGCCTACGAGCAGTACTTC
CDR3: CASMYGQGAYEQYF

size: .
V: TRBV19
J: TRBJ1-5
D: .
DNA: TGTGCCAGTAGTTCAGACAGCTATAGCAATCAGCCCCAGCATTTT
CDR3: CASSSDSYSNQPQHF

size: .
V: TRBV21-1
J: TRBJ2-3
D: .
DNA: TGTGCCAGCCTACGACTAGCGGGGGCTATAGATACGCAGTATTTT
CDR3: CASLRLAGAIDTQYF

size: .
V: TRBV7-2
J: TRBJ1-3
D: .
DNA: TGTGCCAGCAGCCTATCGGGAACAGGGTCAGGAAACACCATATATTTT
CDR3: CASSLSGTGSGNTIYF

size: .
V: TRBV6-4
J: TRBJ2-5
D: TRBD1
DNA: TGTGCCAGCAGTGACCAGGGGGCCAGAGTACAAGAGACCCAGTACTTC
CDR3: CASSDQGARVQETQYF

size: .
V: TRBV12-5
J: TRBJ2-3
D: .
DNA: TGTGCTAGTGTCGACTCTATGACAGATACGCAGTATTTT
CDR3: CASVDSMTDTQYF

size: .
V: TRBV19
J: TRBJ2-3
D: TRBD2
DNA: TGTGCCACCAACAGCGGGGGTAGCACAGATACGCAGTATTTT
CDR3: CATNSGGSTDTQYF

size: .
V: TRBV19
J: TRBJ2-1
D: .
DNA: TGTGCCAGTGGCGGGTGGGGGCCCCATAAAAAAAGCTCCTACAATGAGCAGTTCTTC
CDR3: CASGGWGPHKKSSYNEQFF

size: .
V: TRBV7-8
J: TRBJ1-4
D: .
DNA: TGTGCCAGCAGCTTAGCGCCAGCAACTAATGAAAAACTGTTTTTT
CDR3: CASSLAPATNEKLFF

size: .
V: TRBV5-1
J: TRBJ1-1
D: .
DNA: TGCGCCAGCAGCTTTTACGACAGGAACACTGAAGCTTTCTTT
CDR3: CASSFYDRNTEAFF

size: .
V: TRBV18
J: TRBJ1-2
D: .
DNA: TGTGCCAGCTCACCCGTTGACAGGCCTAACTATGGCTACACCTTC
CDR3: CASSPVDRPNYGYTF

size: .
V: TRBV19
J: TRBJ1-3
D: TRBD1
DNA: TGTGCCAGTAGTAACACAGGGGGCAGTGGAAACACCATATATTTT
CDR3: CASSNTGGSGNTIYF

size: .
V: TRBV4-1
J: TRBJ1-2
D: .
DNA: TGCGCCAGCAGCCAAGGAGGAGCCCTAACCCAAATCTATGGCTACACCTTC
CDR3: CASSQGGALTQIYGYTF

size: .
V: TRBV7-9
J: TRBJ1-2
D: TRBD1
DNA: TGTGCCAGCAGCCCCGCGGGACAGGGGGGCGTTGGCTATGGCTACACCTTC
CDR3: CASSPAGQGGVGYGYTF

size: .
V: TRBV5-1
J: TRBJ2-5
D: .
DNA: TGCGCCAGCAGCTTGGGGCGGGAAAGGGAGACCCAGTACTTC
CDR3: CASSLGRERETQYF

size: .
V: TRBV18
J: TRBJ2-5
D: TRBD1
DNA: TGTGCCAGCTCTCGCAGTTTTAACAGGGGGGAGACCCAGTACTTC
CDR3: CASSRSFNRGETQYF

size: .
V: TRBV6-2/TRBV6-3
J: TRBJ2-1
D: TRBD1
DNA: TGTGCCAGCAGTCCCGCCAGGACAGGCCGCTATGAGCAGTTCTTC
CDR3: CASSPARTGRYEQFF

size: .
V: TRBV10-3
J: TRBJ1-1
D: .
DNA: TGTGCCATCGGGCTCAGCGGCCAGAACACTGAAGCTTTCTTT
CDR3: CAIGLSGQNTEAFF

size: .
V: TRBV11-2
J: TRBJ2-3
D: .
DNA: TGTGCCAGCAGCTTTTGGGCAGGGGGCACAGATACGCAGTATTTT
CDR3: CASSFWAGGTDTQYF

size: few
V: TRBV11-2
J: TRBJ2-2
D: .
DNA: TGTGCCAGCAGCTTAGAAAAACTAGCTCTTTCCGGGGAGCTGTTTTTT
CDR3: CASSLEKLALSGELFF

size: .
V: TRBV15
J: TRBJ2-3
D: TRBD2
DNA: TGTGCCACAGGCCTAGCGGGGGGGCCGACAGATACGCAGTATTTT
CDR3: CATGLAGGPTDTQYF

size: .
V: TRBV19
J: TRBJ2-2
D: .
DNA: TGTGCCAGTAAAGTTAGGGGCCTGAACACCGGGGAGCTGTTTTTT
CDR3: CASKVRGLNTGELFF

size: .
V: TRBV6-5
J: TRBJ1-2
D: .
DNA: TGTGCCAGCACCAACAGGGATTATGGCTACACCTTC
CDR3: CASTNRDYGYTF

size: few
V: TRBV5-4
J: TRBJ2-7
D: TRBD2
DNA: TGTGCCAGCAGCCCTGTCTCCGCTAGCGGCACCTACGAGCAGTACTTC
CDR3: CASSPVSASGTYEQYF

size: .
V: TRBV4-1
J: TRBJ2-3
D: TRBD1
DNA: TGCGCCAGCAGCCCTGGACAGGGAAGTTACACAGATACGCAGTATTTT
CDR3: CASSPGQGSYTDTQYF